These 10 T cell receptor beta chains came from one sample sequenced in a study of STAT3 mutations in large granular lymphocyte leukemia. Study results and caveats: At least one immunodominant TCR beta clonotype appeared in every T-cell large granular lymphocyte leukemia patient.

TCRdb's table, derived via immunoSEQ multiplex PCR, lists solely in-frame clones and lacks some. Counted here are 40,000 to 50,000 clones, roughly three quarters occurring once; the ten biggest clones make up 0.4% to 0.55%. Antigens of these TCRs are unknown. The sample comprised PBMCs. The receptor set was obtained from a human donor with T large granular lymphocyte leukemia. Some clones in this sample may be carry-over from other donors' samples.

The chain has TRBV19 and TRBJ1-1; 7 bases are a match to TRBD1. The CDR3 totals 16 residues. The junction had 13 bases not matched to a gene; V was cut back by 7 bases and J by 2 bases. Germline V lookup: CDR1 LNHDA, CDR2 SQIVND (reference sequence). Written as DNA, the CDR3 is TGTGCCAGTAAGGGAGTCTTGGGACAGACAAACACTGAAGCTTTCTTT. Its translation: CASKGVLGQTNTEAFF.

As DNA, the CDR3 is TGTGCCACCACCGGGACAGCCTATAATTCACCCCTCCACTTT. Translating gives CATTGTAYNSPLHF. This chain uses TRBV15 with TRBJ1-6; 7 bases are shared with TRBD1. Germline V gene lookup returns CDR1 LNHNV and CDR2 YYDKDF (reference sequence). This CDR3 is built from 14 residues. Trimming at V came to 7 bases and at J to 2 bases, leaving 2 bases not matched to a gene.

This clone was picked up a small number of times. The rearrangement joins TRBV4-2 to TRBJ2-3, with TRBD2 identical over 9 bases. This CDR3 spans 17 amino acids. Germline CDR1 and CDR2: LGHNA and YNFKEQ. The V segment lost 2 bases and the J segment 3 bases; nucleotides outside the gene matches: 9. The CDR3 coding sequence is TGTGCCAGCAGCCAATCACCTAGCGGGGAGTTGACAGATACGCAGTATTTT. Protein sequence: CASSQSPSGELTDTQYF.

The genes are TRBV7-9 and TRBJ2-1, with 7 bases aligning to TRBD1. J lost 5 bases, V lost 5 bases, and 12 bases had no gene match. From germline, CDR1 is SEHNR and CDR2 FQNEAQ (reference sequence). The CDR3 has 16 residues. The CDR3 sequence is CASSPRLGQIDNEQFF. For the CDR3, the DNA is TGTGCCAGCAGCCCTCGATTGGGACAGATAGACAATGAGCAGTTCTTC.

The rearrangement uses TRBV25-1 and TRBJ1-2; D is undetermined. Per the germline V gene, CDR1 is MGHDK and CDR2 is SYGVNS. V lost 4 bases and J lost 12, with 12 bases in between. The CDR3 loop spans 11 amino acids. The CDR3 loop is CASSVAGVNTF. DNA of the CDR3: TGTGCCAGCAGTGTCGCGGGAGTCAACACCTTC.

The chain links TRBV19 to TRBJ2-1, with 11 bases lining up with TRBD1. The V gene end was trimmed by 11 bases and the J gene end by 3 bases; junction bases not matched to a gene: 27. This CDR3 comprises 21 residues. Looked up from germline, CDR1 is LNHDA and CDR2 is SQIVND (reference sequence). The CDR3 sequence: CAPWRDRGRRVLGGFYNEQFF. CDR3 nucleotides: TGTGCCCCTTGGCGGGACAGGGGGAGACGGGTTCTCGGTGGGTTCTACAATGAGCAGTTCTTC.

CDR3 nucleotides: TGTGCCAGCAATCGACTAGCGGGGTTACAAGAGACCCAGTACTTC. Translated, it gives CASNRLAGLQETQYF. The V call is TRBV13, the J call TRBJ2-5; 11 bases agree with TRBD2. From germline, CDR1 is PRHDT and CDR2 FYEKMQ (reference sequence). There are 15 residues in the CDR3. V lost 7 bases, J lost 2 bases, and 6 bases stayed unmatched.

This clone was observed a handful of times. This chain connects TRBV5-1 to TRBJ2-5, with D possibly being TRBD2 (5 bases). Between the trimmed V and J ends, which lost 4 bases and 3 bases, there was a span of 10 bases. The CDR3 is made up of 13 amino acids. Germline V gene data show CDR1 as SGHRS and CDR2 as YFSETQ. The CDR3 coding sequence is TGCGCCAGCAGCCCGGGGTGGGAAGAGACCCAGTACTTC. It translates to CASSPGWEETQYF.

The chain has TRBV28 and TRBJ2-3; 7 bases are shared with TRBD1. Germline trimming cut 7 bases from V and 4 bases from J; bases unmatched to any gene: 5. CDR1 is MDHEN, CDR2 SYDVKM, per germline. This CDR3 has 13 residues. DNA for the CDR3: TGTGCCAGCAAGGGGGCTAATCCAGATACGCAGTATTTT. Protein product: CASKGANPDTQYF.

CDR3: CASSLGQGLGELFF. The CDR3 region has the DNA TGTGCCAGCAGCTTAGGACAGGGTCTCGGGGAGCTGTTTTTT. The genes are TRBV7-9 and TRBJ2-2; 7 bases match TRBD1. V shed 1 base and J 7 bases; nucleotides not matched to a gene: 3. Germline values: CDR1 SEHNR, CDR2 FQNEAQ (reference sequence). There are 14 residues in the CDR3.